This TCR beta chain was found in a study of identical twins. The CDR3 consists of 14 residues. This clonotype came up a few times. This clone may be a read error of a much larger clone one base away. TCRdb fed the 5' RACE reads into MiXCR, producing one record per CDR3 protein. The sample has about 1.7 million distinct CDR3 sequences; about 30% are singletons. The chain has TRBV21-1 and TRBJ1-5; TRBD1 reflects the table's D call only, with no check against the DNA. TRBV21-1 corresponds to a pseudogene. The sequence was obtained from a newborn girl in good health. The material sequenced was cord blood. This CDR3 is CASSKDRGNQPQHF. The CDR3 DNA sequence: TGTGCCAGCAGCAAAGACAGGGGCAATCAGCCCCAGCATTTT.